Listed here are 32 T cell receptor beta chains from one sample, sequenced in a study of blood T cell repertoires in COVID-19. Profiling relied on immunoSEQ multiplex PCR, and the TCRdb table lists in-frame clones only, not all of them. The sample yields about 170,000 clones, around 90% seen once. Input material: peripheral blood. The origin of the receptors is a woman aged 80 or over with COVID-19, enrolled during active disease.

The chain uses TRBV15 and TRBJ1-5; no clear D. This CDR3 is 16 amino acids long. Per germline, CDR1 LNHNV and CDR2 YYDKDF (reference sequence). The ends were cut back, 0 bases at V and 2 bases at J, with 11 bases in the middle. CDR3 DNA sequence: TGTGCCACCAGCAGAGAACTCGGGCGGGGCAATCAGCCCCAGCATTTT. This codes for CATSRELGRGNQPQHF.

The chain links TRBV5-4 to TRBJ2-7, with D perhaps TRBD2 (6 bases). Looked up from germline, CDR1 is SGHNT and CDR2 is YYREEE (reference sequence). The ends were cut back, 0 bases at V and 6 bases at J, with 10 bases in the middle. The CDR3 extends over 13 amino acids. Here the CDR3 reads CASSLDYSGEQYF. CDR3 DNA: TGTGCCAGCAGCTTGGACTATAGCGGCGAGCAGTACTTC.

The chain is built from TRBV4-3 and TRBJ2-3; 8 bases are shared with TRBD2. Germline values: CDR1 LGHNA, CDR2 YSLEER. This CDR3 contains 16 residues. V shed 0 bases and J 6 bases; nucleotides not matched to a gene: 8. CDR3 nucleotides: TGCGCCAGCAGCCAAGATCAAAGCGGGAGAGGGGATACGCAGTATTTT. Its translation is CASSQDQSGRGDTQYF.

V is TRBV19 and J is TRBJ2-7, with 11 bases matching TRBD2. V was clipped by 6 bases and J by 2 bases; unmatched bases: 15. The CDR3 has 18 amino acids. The germline gives CDR1 LNHDA, CDR2 SQIVND (reference sequence). CDR3 region: CASSASGTSGLIPYEQYF. In DNA form, the CDR3 reads TGTGCCAGTAGCGCCTCCGGGACTAGCGGACTAATCCCCTACGAGCAGTACTTC.

The rearrangement uses TRBV4-2 and TRBJ2-2; tentative D call: TRBD2 (7 bases). Germline V gene sequence: CDR1 LGHNA, CDR2 YNFKEQ. The V gene lost 4 bases and the J gene lost 3 bases, with 12 bases spanning the gap. The CDR3 is made up of 15 amino acids. The CDR3 reads CASSPRGRDTGELFF. The CDR3 bases are TGTGCCAGCAGCCCGAGGGGGAGGGACACCGGGGAGCTGTTTTTT.

The V and J genes are TRBV2 and TRBJ2-5, with TRBD2 matching over 10 bases. Germline V gene lookup returns CDR1 SNHLY and CDR2 FYNNEI. The CDR3 sequence is 15 residues long. The V segment lost 8 bases and the J segment 7 bases; nucleotides outside the gene matches: 13. The CDR3 nucleotides read TGTGCCAGCGGCCTAGCGGGAGTTGGGGGCGGGACCCAGTACTTC. Amino acids: CASGLAGVGGGTQYF.

V and J are TRBV28 and TRBJ2-5; 9 nucleotides match TRBD2. Trimming took 5 bases from V and 1 from J; bases not matched to a gene: 14. This CDR3 is built from 18 residues. Germline values: CDR1 MDHEN, CDR2 SYDVKM. The CDR3 is CASSTSSGILVSQETQYF. The CDR3 DNA reads TGTGCCAGCAGTACCTCTAGCGGGATACTTGTTAGCCAAGAGACCCAGTACTTC.

The count of this clone is one. The J gene is TRBJ1-2, the V gene TRBV5-4; D is undetermined. V was trimmed by 7 bases and J by 3 bases, leaving 16 bases between them. This CDR3 contains 14 residues. The germline V gene has CDR1 SGHNT and CDR2 YYREEE (reference sequence). CDR3 sequence reads: CASGSDTKDYGYTF. In nucleotides, the CDR3 is TGTGCCAGCGGATCAGACACCAAGGACTATGGCTACACCTTC.

The V call is TRBV25-1, the J call TRBJ2-3, with TRBD1 identical over 9 bases. CDR3 length equals 15 residues. Germline assignment: CDR1 MGHDK and CDR2 SYGVNS. J lost 3 bases, V lost 0 bases, and 1 base had no gene match. The CDR3 here is CASSEYGTGTDTQYF. DNA for the CDR3: TGTGCCAGCAGTGAATATGGGACAGGGACAGATACGCAGTATTTT.

This rearrangement joins TRBV19 to TRBJ1-3, with no clear D. This CDR3 is 12 amino acids long. Germline assignment: CDR1 LNHDA and CDR2 SQIVND (reference sequence). The germline V and J ends were trimmed by 6 bases and 0 bases, with 3 bases remaining between them. For the CDR3, the DNA is TGTGCCAGTAGCCACTCTGGAAACACCATATATTTT. This translates into CASSHSGNTIYF.

This chain connects TRBV9 to TRBJ2-7; D gene uncertain. Per germline, CDR1 SGDLS and CDR2 YYNGEE. The CDR3 sequence is 15 residues long. The V gene lost 0 bases and the J gene lost 0 bases, with 10 bases spanning the gap. Written as DNA, the CDR3 is TGTGCCAGCAGCGTAGATGAGGATAGCTCCTACGAGCAGTACTTC. Its protein product is CASSVDEDSSYEQYF.

This clone was counted only a few times. The chain is built from TRBV6-1 and TRBJ2-2; 8 nucleotides agree with TRBD2. The CDR3 has 18 residues. Trimming cost V 4 bases and J 4 bases; bases outside gene matches: 14. Per the germline V gene, CDR1 is MNHNS and CDR2 is SASEGT. This CDR3 is CASSGPSTSGLFTGELFF. The CDR3 DNA sequence: TGTGCCAGCAGTGGCCCCAGTACTAGCGGTCTCTTCACCGGGGAGCTGTTTTTT.

This chain's CDR3 is CASSWGQGSYNEQFF. CDR3 DNA: TGTGCCAGCAGCTGGGGACAGGGCTCTTACAATGAGCAGTTCTTC. The V and J genes are TRBV28 and TRBJ2-1; 9 bases are shared with TRBD1. Germline V gene data show CDR1 as MDHEN and CDR2 as SYDVKM. V shed 6 bases, J shed 4 bases, and the junction held 7 bases outside the gene matches. This CDR3 has 15 amino acids.

The table lists this clone with a count of one. The V and J genes are TRBV15 and TRBJ2-1; D perhaps matches TRBD2 (5 bases). CDR3 length: 15 residues. The ends were cut back, 0 bases at V and 9 bases at J, with 15 bases in the middle. CDR1 and CDR2 from the germline V gene are LNHNV and YYDKDF (reference sequence). Here the CDR3 DNA reads TGTGCCACCAGCAGAGATCTTGGAAAAGGGAGTGAGCAGTTCTTC. It encodes CATSRDLGKGSEQFF.

In this sample, this clone turned up once. The V gene is TRBV19, the J gene TRBJ2-6; D is ambiguous. V was clipped by 3 bases and J by 1 base, with 13 bases between them. The germline V gene encodes CDR1 LNHDA and CDR2 SQIVND (reference sequence). This CDR3 has 17 amino acids. The chain's CDR3 is CASSIFRMESGANVLTF. In DNA form, the CDR3 reads TGTGCCAGTAGTATTTTCAGGATGGAATCTGGGGCCAACGTCCTGACTTTC.

The genes are TRBV4-2 and TRBJ2-1, with 7 bases fitting TRBD2. The CDR3 totals 17 residues. The ends lost 1 base at V and 8 bases at J; junction bases unmatched: 14. Germline CDR1 is LGHNA and CDR2 is YNFKEQ. The CDR3 loop is CASSQVQAGASNYEQFF. As DNA, the CDR3 is TGTGCCAGCAGCCAAGTCCAGGCGGGAGCCTCAAACTATGAGCAGTTCTTC.

The chain carries TRBV12-3 or TRBV12-4 and TRBJ2-5; possible D gene TRBD2, 5 bases. The V and J ends lost 4 bases and 4 bases respectively, with 10 bases between them. The CDR3 has 13 residues. The CDR3 DNA sequence: TGTGCCAGCAGTTCCGGCAGCGGAGAGACCCAGTACTTC. This codes for CASSSGSGETQYF.

The rearrangement uses TRBV7-9 and TRBJ1-3; D is unclear. Germline assignment: CDR1 SEHNR and CDR2 FQNEAQ (reference sequence). Trimming stripped 3 bases from V and 8 bases from J, with 14 bases between. The CDR3 contains 14 residues. The CDR3 is CASSFERAGDTIYF. CDR3 DNA: TGTGCCAGCAGCTTCGAGCGTGCCGGAGACACCATATATTTT.

The gene calls are TRBV29-1 and TRBJ1-4; TRBD1 might be the D (5 bases). Looked up from germline, CDR1 is SQVTM and CDR2 is ANQGSEA. CDR3 length: 13 residues. V lost 7 bases and J 8 bases, leaving 17 bases between the germline ends. CDR3 in DNA: TGCAGCGCCGTAGGGGCCGGGAGCGAAAAACTGTTTTTT. Translating it yields CSAVGAGSEKLFF.

This clone showed up just once. The chain uses TRBV5-4 and TRBJ2-5, with 7 bases lining up with TRBD2. V shed 9 bases and J 0 bases; nucleotides not matched to a gene: 11. CDR3 size: 15 residues. The germline V gene encodes CDR1 SGHNT and CDR2 YYREEE (reference sequence). The CDR3 loop is CATNLKSGNQETQYF. The DNA of the CDR3 is TGTGCCACCAATCTCAAGAGCGGGAACCAAGAGACCCAGTACTTC.

This chain links TRBV10-3 with TRBJ2-4, with a weak D call TRBD2 (5 bases). Germline CDR1 is ENHRY and CDR2 is SYGVKD. CDR3 size: 13 residues. Trimming shortened V by 6 bases and J by 8 bases, and 14 bases separated the two germline ends. The CDR3 region is CAISRNERDIQYF. CDR3 DNA: TGTGCCATCAGCCGAAACGAGAGGGACATTCAGTACTTC.

This clone appeared a few times. J is TRBJ1-2 and V is TRBV15; tentative D call: TRBD1 (6 bases). The CDR3 has 15 amino acids. The germline V gene encodes CDR1 LNHNV and CDR2 YYDKDF (reference sequence). V was trimmed by 2 bases and J by 4 bases, leaving 14 bases between them. This CDR3 reads CATSRSSTGPYGYTF. The CDR3 DNA is TGTGCCACCAGCAGATCCTCGACAGGCCCCTATGGCTACACCTTC.

The V call is TRBV19, the J call TRBJ2-1, with 9 bases lining up with TRBD2. The V segment lost 7 bases and the J segment 9 bases; nucleotides outside the gene matches: 13. Per germline, CDR1 LNHDA and CDR2 SQIVND (reference sequence). This CDR3 has 15 residues. CDR3 in amino acids: CASTIGLAGSAEQFF. In DNA form, the CDR3 reads TGTGCCAGTACCATCGGGCTAGCGGGATCTGCTGAGCAGTTCTTC.

This chain joins TRBV7-2 and TRBJ2-1; a weak D match, TRBD2 (6 bases). The V end was cut by 4 bases, the J end by 0 bases, with 19 bases between. Germline V gives CDR1 SGHTA, CDR2 FQGNSA. The CDR3 extends over 18 amino acids. CDR3 DNA sequence: TGTGCCAGCAGCTCCCCGGGTAGCGGACGATTCTCCTACAATGAGCAGTTCTTC. Protein product: CASSSPGSGRFSYNEQFF.

CDR3 amino acids: CASSLRDYYEQYF. The CDR3 DNA follows: TGTGCCAGCAGCCTCCGGGACTACTACGAGCAGTACTTC. The chain is built from TRBV3-1 (or the pseudogene TRBV3-2) and TRBJ2-7, with 7 bases aligning to TRBD2. The V and J ends lost 4 bases and 3 bases, in that order; junction bases with no gene match: 3. Germline lookup yields CDR1 LGHDT and CDR2 YNNKEL (reference sequence). CDR3 length: 13 residues.

A few counts support this clone. The V gene is TRBV10-3, the J gene TRBJ1-2; D is unresolved. Trimming cost V 4 bases and J 0 bases, with 6 bases left between them. Germline CDR1 reads ENHRY; CDR2 reads SYGVKD. CDR3 length equals 13 residues. CDR3 DNA sequence: TGTGCCATCAGTGTAGAACCTAACTATGGCTACACCTTC. As protein: CAISVEPNYGYTF.

Turning to this clone: Mismatch with germline at one junction end may stem from a read error. The chain links TRBV4-2 to TRBJ2-1; possibly TRBD2 for D (5 bases). The CDR3 contains 15 residues. Looked up from germline, CDR1 is LGHNA and CDR2 is YNFKEQ. The CDR3 region has the DNA TGTGCCAGCAGCCAAGAAACGGACTCCGACAATGAGCAGTTCTTC. Translating gives CASSQETDSDNEQFF.

The table lists this clone with a few counts. DNA of the CDR3: TGTGCCAGCAGCCCCACCCTGGGGGGGCGCGAGCAGTACTTC. Amino acids: CASSPTLGGREQYF. The genes are TRBV7-2 and TRBJ2-7; TRBD2 might be the D (7 bases). Trimming took off 5 bases at V and 6 bases at J, with 17 bases between the two ends. This CDR3 is 14 amino acids long. Germline V CDR1 and CDR2: SGHTA, FQGNSA.

V gene TRBV20-1 combines with J gene TRBJ1-3; 9 positions agree with TRBD1. The germline V gene has CDR1 DFQATT and CDR2 SNEGSKA (reference sequence). This CDR3 region has 15 residues. V lost 3 bases and J lost 3; bases outside the gene matches: 6. In nucleotides, the CDR3 is TGCAGTGCTAGTTTACAGGGGGCTCATGGAAACACCATATATTTT. Its translation is CSASLQGAHGNTIYF.

J is TRBJ1-6 and V is TRBV3-1 (or the pseudogene TRBV3-2); D is unresolved. V was shortened by 2 bases and J by 9 bases, with 11 bases between the two germline ends. Germline V CDR1 and CDR2: LGHDT, YNNKEL (reference sequence). This CDR3 comprises 14 residues. CDR3 residues: CASSQPGEASPLHF. CDR3 bases: TGTGCCAGCAGCCAACCCGGTGAAGCTTCACCCCTCCACTTT.

This clone was seen a few times. V is TRBV10-2 and J is TRBJ2-7, with TRBD2 matching over 11 bases. V was clipped by 4 bases and J by 2 bases; unmatched bases: 1. The CDR3 has 14 residues. Looked up from germline, CDR1 is WSHSY and CDR2 is SAAADI. DNA of the CDR3: TGCGCCAGCAGTGGACTAGCGGGGACCTACGAGCAGTACTTC. Residues: CASSGLAGTYEQYF.

This clone was seen more than once but under ten times. The rearrangement uses TRBV27 and TRBJ2-5, with D hard to call. The CDR3 sequence is 14 residues long. Germline CDR1 reads MNHEY; CDR2 reads SMNVEV (reference sequence). V was clipped by 4 bases and J by 5 bases, with 14 bases between them. CDR3 sequence reads: CASSSHLFLETQYF. The CDR3 DNA reads as TGTGCCAGCAGTTCACATCTTTTTTTGGAGACCCAGTACTTC.